This TCR beta chain was identified during a study of cytomegalovirus exposure and HLA in healthy donors. The overall study: Previous work identified 95 million to 140 million unique TCR beta sequences from approximately 190 million T cells. Study observations and caveats: In the analysis, some V segments, TRBV6-2 and TRBV6-3 included, were excluded as indistinguishable. Within an earlier analysis, most TCR beta V segments proved productive either about 87% or about 30% of the time.

In its sample, this clone was seen a few times. Antigen unknown. V was trimmed by 0 bases and J by 1 base, leaving 4 bases between them. Germline CDR1 is SGHDT and CDR2 is YYEEEE. The CDR3 extends over 13 amino acids. The PCR employed 60 Vbeta primers together with 13 Jbeta primers. Measured with immunoSEQ multiplex PCR; TCRdb has only the in-frame clones, and not every one. The data show 100,000 to 150,000 clones, approximately 87% seen once. The sequence derives from a man in his forties or fifties in good health and CMV-seronegative. The material sequenced was PBMCs. V and J are TRBV5-6 and TRBJ1-1; D not resolved. The CDR3 sequence is CASSLVANTEAFF. Here the CDR3 DNA reads TGTGCCAGCAGCTTGGTAGCGAACACTGAAGCTTTCTTT.